This T cell receptor beta chain derives from a study of patients and donors after allogeneic stem cell transplantation. TCRdb reanalysed the RT-PCR reads using MiXCR and keeps one entry per CDR3 protein. Of 150,000 to 250,000 distinct CDR3 sequences in the sample, around two fifths were seen once. The CDR3 sequence is 13 residues long. Germline V gives CDR1 SGHTA, CDR2 FQGNSA. The V segment lost 5 bases and the J segment 10 bases; nucleotides outside the gene matches: 5. This TCR was recovered from a human donor who was either an allogeneic HSCT recipient or a stem cell or donor lymphocyte infusion donor (not recorded which). It is not recorded whose cells these are; they may come from a transplant donor. The chain joins TRBV7-2 to TRBJ2-6, with 7 positions matching TRBD1. Sequences were obtained from blood, either unsorted or a sorted T cell fraction (not recorded which). The CDR3 spells CASSRTGVNVLTF. DNA for the CDR3: TGTGCCAGCAGCCGCACAGGGGTAAACGTCCTGACTTTC.